This T cell receptor beta chain derives from a study of cytomegalovirus exposure and HLA in healthy donors. Study summary: A later analysis reported the same platform for the 95 to 150 validation repertoires and the roughly 700 first-cohort repertoires.

About this clone: Its antigen is not known.

Profiled with immunoSEQ multiplex PCR; TCRdb holds only in-frame clones, not every one. The table has about 76,000 clones, about 94% seen once; the top ten hold 1.5% to 1.7%. There are 13 residues in the CDR3. The germline V gene encodes CDR1 MDHEN and CDR2 SYDVKM. The ends lost 6 bases at V and 2 bases at J; junction bases unmatched: 3. Whole-study results and caveats: With high specificity and sensitivity, the classifier reportedly diagnosed cytomegalovirus status.

Sequenced sample: PBMCs. The genes are TRBV28 and TRBJ2-7, with 8 positions matching TRBD2. This TCR was recovered from a man younger than 30 in good health and CMV-seropositive. The CDR3 region has the DNA TGTGCCAGCAGAGTAGCGGGGCCCTACGAGCAGTACTTC. This sequence encodes CASRVAGPYEQYF.